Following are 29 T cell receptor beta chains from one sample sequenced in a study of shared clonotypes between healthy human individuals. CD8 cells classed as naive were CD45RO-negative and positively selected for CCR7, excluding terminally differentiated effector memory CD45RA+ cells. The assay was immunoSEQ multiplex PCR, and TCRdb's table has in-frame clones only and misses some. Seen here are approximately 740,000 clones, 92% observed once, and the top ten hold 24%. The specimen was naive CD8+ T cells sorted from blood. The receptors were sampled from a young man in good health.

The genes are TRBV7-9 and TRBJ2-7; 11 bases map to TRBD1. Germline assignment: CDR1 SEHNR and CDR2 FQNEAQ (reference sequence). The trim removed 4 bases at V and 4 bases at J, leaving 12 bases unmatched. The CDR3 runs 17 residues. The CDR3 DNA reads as TGTGCCAGCAGCTCCAATTGGGGGGACAGGGGGTCTTACGAGCAGTACTTC. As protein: CASSSNWGDRGSYEQYF.

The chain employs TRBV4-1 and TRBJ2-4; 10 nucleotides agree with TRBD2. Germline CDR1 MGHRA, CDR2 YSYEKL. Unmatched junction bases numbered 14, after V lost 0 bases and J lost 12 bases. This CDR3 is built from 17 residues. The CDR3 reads CASSQEGVLAGEFGQYF. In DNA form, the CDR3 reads TGCGCCAGCAGCCAAGAGGGAGTGCTAGCGGGAGAGTTTGGTCAGTACTTC.

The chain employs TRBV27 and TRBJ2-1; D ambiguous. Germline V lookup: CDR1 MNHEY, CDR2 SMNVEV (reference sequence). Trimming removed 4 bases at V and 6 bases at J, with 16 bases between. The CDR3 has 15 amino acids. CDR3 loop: CASSSRRRDSNEQFF. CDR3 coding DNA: TGTGCCAGCAGTTCAAGGAGAAGGGATAGCAATGAGCAGTTCTTC.

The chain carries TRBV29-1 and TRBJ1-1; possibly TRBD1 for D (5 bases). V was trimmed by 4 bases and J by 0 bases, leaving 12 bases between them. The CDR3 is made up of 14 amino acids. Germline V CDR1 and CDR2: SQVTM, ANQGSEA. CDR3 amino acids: CSVVERGMNTEAFF. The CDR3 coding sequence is TGCAGCGTTGTTGAAAGGGGAATGAACACTGAAGCTTTCTTT.

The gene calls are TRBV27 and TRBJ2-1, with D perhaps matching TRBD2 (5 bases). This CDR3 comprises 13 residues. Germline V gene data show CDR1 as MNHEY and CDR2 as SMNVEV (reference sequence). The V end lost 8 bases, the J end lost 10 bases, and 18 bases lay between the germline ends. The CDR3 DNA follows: TGTGCCAGCGGCCAGACGATGCGGAGGGAGCAGTTCTTC. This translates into CASGQTMRREQFF.

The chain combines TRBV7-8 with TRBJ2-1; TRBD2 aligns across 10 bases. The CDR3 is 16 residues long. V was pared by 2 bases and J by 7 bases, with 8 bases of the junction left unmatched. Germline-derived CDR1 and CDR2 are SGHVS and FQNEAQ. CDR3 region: CASSLLAGEMGNEQFF. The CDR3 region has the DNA TGTGCCAGCAGCTTACTAGCGGGAGAGATGGGAAATGAGCAGTTCTTC.

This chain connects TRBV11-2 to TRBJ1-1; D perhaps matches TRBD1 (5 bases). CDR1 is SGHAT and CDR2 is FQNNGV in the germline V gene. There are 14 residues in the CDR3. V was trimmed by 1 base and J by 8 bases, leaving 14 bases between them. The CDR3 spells CASSLGGGLLEAFF. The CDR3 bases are TGTGCCAGCAGCTTAGGGGGCGGACTCTTGGAAGCTTTCTTT. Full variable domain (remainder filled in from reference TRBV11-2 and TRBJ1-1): EAGVAQSPRYKIIEKRQSVAFWCNPISGHATLYWYQQILGQGPKLLIQFQNNGVVDDSQLPKDRFSAERLKGVDSTLKIQPAKLEDSAVYLCASSLGGGLLEAFFGQGTRLTVV.

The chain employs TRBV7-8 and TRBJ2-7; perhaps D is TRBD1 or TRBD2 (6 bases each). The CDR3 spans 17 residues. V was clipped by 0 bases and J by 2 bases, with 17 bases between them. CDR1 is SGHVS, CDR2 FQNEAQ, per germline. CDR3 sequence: CASSLAREGGQTYEQYF. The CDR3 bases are TGTGCCAGCAGCTTAGCGCGTGAGGGGGGTCAGACCTACGAGCAGTACTTC.

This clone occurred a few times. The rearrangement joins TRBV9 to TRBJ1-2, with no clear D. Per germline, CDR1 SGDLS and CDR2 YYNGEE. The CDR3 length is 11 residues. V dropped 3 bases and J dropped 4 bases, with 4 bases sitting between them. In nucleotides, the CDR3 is TGTGCCAGCAGCGACATCTATGGCTACACCTTC. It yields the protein CASSDIYGYTF.

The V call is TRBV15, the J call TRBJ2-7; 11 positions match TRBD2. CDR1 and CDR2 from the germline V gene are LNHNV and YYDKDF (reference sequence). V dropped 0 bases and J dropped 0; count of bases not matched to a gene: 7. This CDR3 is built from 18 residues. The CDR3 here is CATSRDRGLAEPSYEQYF. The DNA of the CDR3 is TGTGCCACCAGCAGAGATCGGGGACTAGCGGAGCCCTCCTACGAGCAGTACTTC. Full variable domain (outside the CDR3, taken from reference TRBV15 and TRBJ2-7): DAMVIQNPRYQVTQFGKPVTLSCSQTLNHNVMYWYQQKSSQAPKLLFHYYDKDFNNEADTPDNFQSRRPNTSFCFLDIRSPGLGDTAMYLCATSRDRGLAEPSYEQYFGPGTRLTVT.

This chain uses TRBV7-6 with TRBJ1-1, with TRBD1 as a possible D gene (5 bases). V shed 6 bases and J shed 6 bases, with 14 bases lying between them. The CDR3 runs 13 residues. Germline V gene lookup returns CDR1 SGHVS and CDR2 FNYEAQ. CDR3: CASSSSGRSEAFF. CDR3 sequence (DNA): TGTGCCAGCAGTAGTTCAGGGCGATCTGAAGCTTTCTTT. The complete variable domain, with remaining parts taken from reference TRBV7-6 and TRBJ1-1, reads GAGVSQSPRYKVTKRGQDVALRCDPISGHVSLYWYRQALGQGPEFLTYFNYEAQQDKSGLPNDRFSAERPEGSISTLTIQRTEQRDSAMYRCASSSSGRSEAFFGQGTRLTVV.

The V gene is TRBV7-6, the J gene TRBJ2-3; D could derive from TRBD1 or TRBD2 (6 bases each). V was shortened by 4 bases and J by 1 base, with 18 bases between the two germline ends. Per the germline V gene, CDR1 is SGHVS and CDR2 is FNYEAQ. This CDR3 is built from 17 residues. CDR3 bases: TGTGCCAGCAGCTCGCCTCGTGGAGGGGGAGGCACAGATACGCAGTATTTT. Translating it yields CASSSPRGGGGTDTQYF.

The CDR3 region has the DNA TGTGCCAGTAGTAAACCGGGACCGCGCTACGAGCAGTACTTC. This translates into CASSKPGPRYEQYF. V is TRBV19 and J is TRBJ2-7, with D possibly called TRBD1 or TRBD2 (5 bases each). The V gene lost 4 bases and the J gene lost 3 bases, with 13 bases spanning the gap. The CDR3 spans 14 residues. Germline CDR1 is LNHDA and CDR2 is SQIVND (reference sequence).

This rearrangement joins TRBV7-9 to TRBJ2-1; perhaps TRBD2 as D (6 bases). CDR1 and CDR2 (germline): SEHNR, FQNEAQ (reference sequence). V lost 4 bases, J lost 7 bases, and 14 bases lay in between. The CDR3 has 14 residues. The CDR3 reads CASSSEGRENEQFF. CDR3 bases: TGTGCCAGCAGCTCTGAGGGGCGGGAAAATGAGCAGTTCTTC. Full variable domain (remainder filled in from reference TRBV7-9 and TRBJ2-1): DTGVSQNPRHKITKRGQNVTFRCDPISEHNRLYWYRQTLGQGPEFLTYFQNEAQLEKSRLLSDRFSAERPKGSFSTLEIQRTEQGDSAMYLCASSSEGRENEQFFGPGTRLTVL.

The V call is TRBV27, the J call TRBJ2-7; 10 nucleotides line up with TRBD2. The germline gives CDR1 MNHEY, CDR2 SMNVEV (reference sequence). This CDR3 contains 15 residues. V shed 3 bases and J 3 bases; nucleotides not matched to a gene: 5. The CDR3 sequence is CASSFSASGSYEQYF. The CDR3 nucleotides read TGTGCCAGCAGTTTCTCGGCTAGCGGGAGCTACGAGCAGTACTTC.

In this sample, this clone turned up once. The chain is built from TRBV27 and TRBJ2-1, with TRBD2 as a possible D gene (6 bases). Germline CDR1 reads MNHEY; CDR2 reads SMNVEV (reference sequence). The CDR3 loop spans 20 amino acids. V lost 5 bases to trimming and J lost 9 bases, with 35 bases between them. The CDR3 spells CASSTTSISSPPGSTGEQFF. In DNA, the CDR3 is TGTGCCAGCAGTACAACTAGCATCTCCTCCCCCCCCGGAAGTACGGGTGAGCAGTTCTTC.

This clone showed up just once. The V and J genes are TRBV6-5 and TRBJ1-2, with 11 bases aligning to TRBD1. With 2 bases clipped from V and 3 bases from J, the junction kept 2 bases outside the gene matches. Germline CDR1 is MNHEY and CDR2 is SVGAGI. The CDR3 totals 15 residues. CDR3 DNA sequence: TGTGCCAGCAGTTACGGGACAGGGGGTCACTATGGCTACACCTTC. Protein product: CASSYGTGGHYGYTF.

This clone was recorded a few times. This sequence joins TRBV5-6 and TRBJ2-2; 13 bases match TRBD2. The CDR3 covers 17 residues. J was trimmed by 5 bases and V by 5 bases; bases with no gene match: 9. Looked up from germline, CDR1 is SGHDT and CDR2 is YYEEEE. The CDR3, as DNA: TGTGCCAGCAGTCCGGGACTAGCGGGATATAGGACCGGGGAGCTGTTTTTT. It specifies CASSPGLAGYRTGELFF.

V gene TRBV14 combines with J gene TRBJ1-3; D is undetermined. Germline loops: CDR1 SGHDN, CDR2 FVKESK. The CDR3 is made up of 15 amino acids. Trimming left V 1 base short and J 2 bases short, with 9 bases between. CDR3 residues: CASSQGKSAGNTIYF. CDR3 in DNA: TGTGCCAGCAGCCAAGGGAAATCGGCTGGAAACACCATATATTTT.

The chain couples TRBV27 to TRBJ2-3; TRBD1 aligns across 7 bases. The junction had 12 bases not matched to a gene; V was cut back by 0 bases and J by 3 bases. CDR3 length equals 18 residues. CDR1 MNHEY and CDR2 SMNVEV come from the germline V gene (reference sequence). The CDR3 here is CASSLSATGTYETDTQYF. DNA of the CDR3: TGTGCCAGCAGTTTATCGGCGACAGGGACCTATGAGACAGATACGCAGTATTTT.

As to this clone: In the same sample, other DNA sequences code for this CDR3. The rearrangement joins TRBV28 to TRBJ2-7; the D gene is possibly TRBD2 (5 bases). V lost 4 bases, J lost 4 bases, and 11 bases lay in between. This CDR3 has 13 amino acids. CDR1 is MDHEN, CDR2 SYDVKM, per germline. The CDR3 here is CASSSGVSYEQYF. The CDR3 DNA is TGTGCCAGCAGTTCCGGGGTCAGTTACGAGCAGTACTTC. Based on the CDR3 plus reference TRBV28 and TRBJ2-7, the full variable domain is DVKVTQSSRYLVKRTGEKVFLECVQDMDHENMFWYRQDPGLGLRLIYFSYDVKMKEKGDIPEGYSVSREKKERFSLILESASTNQTSMYLCASSSGVSYEQYFGPGTRLTVT.

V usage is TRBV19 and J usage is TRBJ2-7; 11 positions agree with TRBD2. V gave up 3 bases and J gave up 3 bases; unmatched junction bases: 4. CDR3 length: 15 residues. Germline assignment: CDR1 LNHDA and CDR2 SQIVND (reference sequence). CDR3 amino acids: CASSIRLAGFYEQYF. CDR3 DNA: TGTGCCAGTAGTATCCGACTAGCGGGATTCTACGAGCAGTACTTC.

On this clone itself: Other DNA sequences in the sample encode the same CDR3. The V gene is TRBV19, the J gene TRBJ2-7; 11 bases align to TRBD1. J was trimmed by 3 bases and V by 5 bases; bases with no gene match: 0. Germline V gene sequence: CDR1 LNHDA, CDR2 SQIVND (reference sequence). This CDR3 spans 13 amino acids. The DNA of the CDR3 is TGTGCCAGTAGTGGGACAGGGGGCTACGAGCAGTACTTC. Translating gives CASSGTGGYEQYF.

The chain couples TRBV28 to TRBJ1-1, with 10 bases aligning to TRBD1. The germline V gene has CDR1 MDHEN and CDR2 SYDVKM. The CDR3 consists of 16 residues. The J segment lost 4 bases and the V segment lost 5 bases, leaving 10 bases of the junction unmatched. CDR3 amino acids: CASSPTPGQGSTEAFF. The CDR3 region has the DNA TGTGCCAGCAGTCCCACTCCGGGACAGGGGTCCACTGAAGCTTTCTTT.

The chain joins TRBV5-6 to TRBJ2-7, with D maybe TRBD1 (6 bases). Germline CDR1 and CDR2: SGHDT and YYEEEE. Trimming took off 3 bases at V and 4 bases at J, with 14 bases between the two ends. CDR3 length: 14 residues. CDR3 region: CASSSNRGKYEQYF. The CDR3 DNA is TGTGCCAGCAGCTCCAATAGGGGGAAGTACGAGCAGTACTTC.

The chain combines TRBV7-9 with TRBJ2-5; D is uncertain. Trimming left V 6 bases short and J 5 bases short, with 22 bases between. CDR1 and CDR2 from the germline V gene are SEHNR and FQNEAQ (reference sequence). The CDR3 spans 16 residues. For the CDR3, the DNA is TGTGCCAGCAGGGATAATCGGGTTGCTGGGTTGGAGACCCAGTACTTC. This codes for CASRDNRVAGLETQYF. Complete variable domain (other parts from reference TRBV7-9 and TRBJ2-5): DTGVSQNPRHKITKRGQNVTFRCDPISEHNRLYWYRQTLGQGPEFLTYFQNEAQLEKSRLLSDRFSAERPKGSFSTLEIQRTEQGDSAMYLCASRDNRVAGLETQYFGPGTRLLVL.

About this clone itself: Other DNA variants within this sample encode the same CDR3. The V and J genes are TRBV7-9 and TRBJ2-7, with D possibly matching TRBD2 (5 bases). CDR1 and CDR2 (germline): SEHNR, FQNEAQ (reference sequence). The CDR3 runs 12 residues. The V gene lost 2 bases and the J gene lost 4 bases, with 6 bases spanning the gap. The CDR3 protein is CASSLSGYEQYF. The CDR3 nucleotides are TGTGCCAGCAGCTTATCGGGATACGAGCAGTACTTC.

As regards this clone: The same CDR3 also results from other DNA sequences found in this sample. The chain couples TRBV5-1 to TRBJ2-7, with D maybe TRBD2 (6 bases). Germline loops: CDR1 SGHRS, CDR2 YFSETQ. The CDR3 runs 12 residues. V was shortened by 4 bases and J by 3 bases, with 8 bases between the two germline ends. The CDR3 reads CASSLEGYEQYF. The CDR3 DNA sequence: TGCGCCAGCAGCCTGGAGGGCTACGAGCAGTACTTC.

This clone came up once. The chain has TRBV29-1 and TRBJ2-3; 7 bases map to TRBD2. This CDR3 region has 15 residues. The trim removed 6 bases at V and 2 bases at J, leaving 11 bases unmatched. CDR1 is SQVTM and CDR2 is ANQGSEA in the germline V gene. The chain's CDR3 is CSVEELAKLTDTQYF. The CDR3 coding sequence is TGCAGCGTAGAGGAACTAGCGAAACTCACAGATACGCAGTATTTT.